Presented here are 17 T cell receptor beta chains from one specimen sequenced in a study of CD8+ T cells in alopecia areata. It was cDNA, reverse transcribed from extracted RNA, that served as the sequencing template. Profiled with immunoSEQ multiplex PCR; TCRdb holds only in-frame clones, not every one. Of 98,000 or so clones listed, almost 60% are singletons. Sequencing used CD8+ T cells sorted from blood. All receptors come from a human donor in good health.

The chain joins TRBV27 to TRBJ2-4; tentatively, D is TRBD2 (5 bases). The germline gives CDR1 MNHEY, CDR2 SMNVEV (reference sequence). V lost 2 bases and J lost 8, with 19 bases in between. This CDR3 has 16 residues. CDR3 DNA: TGTGCCAGCAGTTTACATGGACTGGAGTTCGGTTACATTCAGTACTTC. Translating it yields CASSLHGLEFGYIQYF.

The gene calls are TRBV7-8 and TRBJ1-5, with D possibly TRBD1 on 5 matching bases. With 1 base removed from V and 5 bases from J, the gap between germline ends came to 12 bases. This CDR3 comprises 15 residues. Germline-derived CDR1 and CDR2 are SGHVS and FQNEAQ. The CDR3 sequence: CASSLDWDRDQPQHF. DNA of the CDR3: TGTGCCAGCAGCTTAGACTGGGACCGGGATCAGCCCCAGCATTTT.

The chain is built from TRBV25-1 and TRBJ2-7, with D perhaps TRBD2 (6 bases). Trimming pared 3 bases from V and 0 bases from J, leaving 9 bases between. The CDR3 is made up of 14 amino acids. Germline CDR1 reads MGHDK; CDR2 reads SYGVNS. This CDR3 reads CASSETGVSYEQYF. The CDR3 region has the DNA TGTGCCAGCAGTGAGACGGGGGTCTCCTACGAGCAGTACTTC.

The chain uses TRBV4-1 and TRBJ1-3, with a weak D call TRBD1 (6 bases). Per the germline V gene, CDR1 is MGHRA and CDR2 is YSYEKL. CDR3 size: 17 residues. V was trimmed by 2 bases and J by 4 bases, leaving 18 bases between them. The CDR3 nucleotides are TGCGCCAGCAGCCAATCCCCTGGACAGCTGGGAGGAAACACCATATATTTT. This sequence encodes CASSQSPGQLGGNTIYF.

The chain is built from TRBV29-1 and TRBJ2-1, with 7 positions matching TRBD1. The V and J ends lost 7 bases and 4 bases, in that order; junction bases with no gene match: 10. The CDR3 sequence is 14 residues long. CDR1 is SQVTM and CDR2 is ANQGSEA in the germline V gene. The CDR3: CSAGPGQRYNEQFF. Written as DNA, the CDR3 is TGCAGCGCCGGACCGGGACAGCGATACAATGAGCAGTTCTTC.

V is TRBV29-1 and J is TRBJ2-3, with 13 nucleotides matching TRBD2. Germline assignment: CDR1 SQVTM and CDR2 ANQGSEA. The CDR3 is 16 residues long. J lost 2 bases, V lost 1 base, and 3 bases had no gene match. The CDR3, as DNA: TGCAGCGTTGAAGCCGGACTAGCGGGGGCCACAGATACGCAGTATTTT. Translation: CSVEAGLAGATDTQYF.

J is TRBJ2-1 and V is TRBV7-9, with a weak D call TRBD2 (6 bases). This CDR3 is built from 17 residues. The V end lost 3 bases, the J end lost 3 bases, and 18 bases lay between the germline ends. Germline assignment: CDR1 SEHNR and CDR2 FQNEAQ (reference sequence). The DNA of the CDR3 is TGTGCCAGCAGCTTGCGGGGACCCAGTAACTTCTACAATGAGCAGTTCTTC. Translated, it gives CASSLRGPSNFYNEQFF.

This chain connects TRBV5-1 to TRBJ2-6; 7 bases fit TRBD1. CDR1 and CDR2 from the germline V gene are SGHRS and YFSETQ. This CDR3 region has 16 residues. Trimming took 4 bases from V and 0 from J; bases not matched to a gene: 4. CDR3 bases: TGCGCCAGCAGCGTCCGGGACAGCTCTGGGGCCAACGTCCTGACTTTC. This gives the protein CASSVRDSSGANVLTF.

The chain joins TRBV4-3 to TRBJ2-5; D unclear. V lost 0 bases to trimming and J lost 5 bases, with 10 bases between them. Germline CDR1 and CDR2: LGHNA and YSLEER. This CDR3 region has 14 residues. CDR3 protein: CASSQDIFQETQYF. DNA of the CDR3: TGCGCCAGCAGCCAAGATATTTTTCAGGAGACCCAGTACTTC.

This chain joins TRBV4-1 and TRBJ2-7; D uncertain. Looked up from germline, CDR1 is MGHRA and CDR2 is YSYEKL. V lost 1 base to trimming and J lost 0 bases, with 7 bases between them. CDR3 size: 14 residues. The CDR3 DNA follows: TGCGCCAGCAGCCAAGTTGAGAGCTCCTACGAGCAGTACTTC. It codes for CASSQVESSYEQYF.

The rearrangement uses TRBV5-6 and TRBJ2-5, with TRBD1 matching 7 bases. Germline lookup yields CDR1 SGHDT and CDR2 YYEEEE. J was trimmed by 7 bases and V by 1 base; bases with no gene match: 10. The CDR3 length is 15 residues. The CDR3 DNA reads as TGTGCCAGCAGCTTGCTACAGGGGCCGTTGGGGACCCAGTACTTC. Translating it yields CASSLLQGPLGTQYF.

This clone showed up just a few times. The DNA for the CDR3 is TGTGCCAGCAGCCTAGGAGACAGGGTGGACCAGTACTTC. It yields the protein CASSLGDRVDQYF. V and J are TRBV28 and TRBJ2-7; 7 bases align to TRBD1. The CDR3 covers 13 residues. The germline V gene encodes CDR1 MDHEN and CDR2 SYDVKM. J lost 10 bases, V lost 6 bases, and 12 bases had no gene match.

The sample holds a few counts of this clone. The rearrangement uses TRBV5-6 and TRBJ1-2; unclear D gene. Trimming shortened V by 1 base and J by 5 bases, and 12 bases separated the two germline ends. The CDR3 spans 14 residues. CDR1 is SGHDT, CDR2 YYEEEE, per germline. This CDR3 is CASSLRTDRYGYTF. In nucleotides, the CDR3 is TGTGCCAGCAGCTTGAGGACGGATCGGTATGGCTACACCTTC.

This chain connects TRBV28 to TRBJ2-5, with D uncertain. Germline V lookup: CDR1 MDHEN, CDR2 SYDVKM. Trimming shortened V by 6 bases and J by 1 base, and 18 bases separated the two germline ends. This CDR3 is 16 amino acids long. This CDR3 reads CASRVTTGPLQETQYF. CDR3 bases: TGTGCCAGCAGGGTTACTACTGGGCCCCTCCAAGAGACCCAGTACTTC.

A few counts support this clone. The chain has TRBV28 and TRBJ2-2; maybe TRBD1 (6 bases). The V end lost 1 base, the J end lost 1 base, and 16 bases lay between the germline ends. This CDR3 has 18 residues. The germline gives CDR1 MDHEN, CDR2 SYDVKM. This CDR3 is CASSLFHRRTENTGELFF. The CDR3 DNA follows: TGTGCCAGCAGTTTATTCCACAGAAGGACAGAGAACACCGGGGAGCTGTTTTTT.

This clone was detected only a few times. An end of the junction does not agree with germline; a read error may underlie this. The chain links TRBV7-7 to TRBJ2-5, with TRBD2 as a possible D gene (5 bases). The CDR3 has 14 residues. CDR1 and CDR2 (germline): SSHAT, FNYEAQ (reference sequence). CDR3 in amino acids: CASSLREGLETQYF. CDR3 DNA sequence: TGTGCTAGCAGCCTCCGGGAAGGGCTGGAGACCCAGTACTTC.

This clone was counted a single time. This chain joins TRBV5-6 and TRBJ1-1, with D possibly TRBD1 on 5 matching bases. This CDR3 has 14 amino acids. From germline, CDR1 is SGHDT and CDR2 YYEEEE. V was pared by 6 bases and J by 0 bases, with 12 bases between. The CDR3 sequence is CASNTGLMNTEAFF. The CDR3 DNA sequence: TGTGCCAGCAACACAGGATTAATGAACACTGAAGCTTTCTTT. Full variable domain (remainder filled in from reference TRBV5-6 and TRBJ1-1): DAGVTQSPTHLIKTRGQQVTLRCSPKSGHDTVSWYQQALGQGPQFIFQYYEEEERQRGNFPDRFSGHQFPNYSSELNVNALLLGDSALYLCASNTGLMNTEAFFGQGTRLTVV.